This is a list of T cell receptor beta chains from one sample in a study of T cell repertoires in cytomegalovirus infection. Their antigen targets remain unknown. MiXCR was run by TCRdb on the reads, yielding one entry per CDR3 protein. The sample includes about 770,000 distinct CDR3 sequences, 25% to 30% of them seen just once. The sample consisted of cultured CD8+ T cells from PBMCs, taken from culture after CMV antigen stimulation. All receptors come from a human donor in good health (CMV status not recorded). Some clones in this sample may be carry-over from other donors' samples. CDR3s include the opening cysteine and the closing phenylalanine or tryptophan.

CDR3 length	V gene	J gene	CDR3 protein
15	TRBV7-9	TRBJ1-1	CASSPEPRGVTEAFF
15	TRBV5-8	TRBJ1-2	CASSPGTDLNYGYTF
16	TRBV7-8	TRBJ2-7	CASSFQGRSIPYEQYF
16	TRBV7-9	TRBJ2-3	CASSSLGQQETDTQYF
14	TRBV19	TRBJ2-7	CASSPGTGTYEQYF
17	TRBV5-4	TRBJ2-3	CASRELAAGGSTDTQYF
15	TRBV7-2	TRBJ2-5	CASSYPLAPTGTQYF
11	TRBV27	TRBJ2-4	CASGWTVSEYF
13	TRBV7-8	TRBJ1-1	CASSLANSPEAFF
13	TRBV6-5	TRBJ1-5	CASSAGLEQPQHF
11	TRBV12-3/TRBV12-4	TRBJ2-7	CASSTAYEQYF
13	TRBV27	TRBJ2-7	CASRRGSSYEQYF
13	TRBV12-3/TRBV12-4	TRBJ1-1	CASNEPGFTEAFF
15	TRBV5-4	TRBJ2-5	CASSLVDRGRETQYF
15	TRBV6-2/TRBV6-3	TRBJ2-3	CASIGQGGGTDTQYF
12	TRBV20-1	TRBJ2-3	CSARFSTDTQYF
14	TRBV27	TRBJ1-1	CASSLSQGGTEAFF
16	TRBV29-1	TRBJ1-2	CSVEVPRRGIENGYTF
15	TRBV12-3/TRBV12-4	TRBJ1-1	CASSSRFVRAVEAFF
12	TRBV12-3/TRBV12-4	TRBJ1-2	CASTGGYYGYTF
16	TRBV7-9	TRBJ1-4	CASSAEGQGRSEKLFF
16	TRBV12-3/TRBV12-4	TRBJ1-5	CASSSWVWGENQPQHF
16	TRBV5-4	TRBJ1-6	CASSLGSSVRNSPLHF
16	TRBV28	TRBJ2-3	CASRLGSGGFSDTQYF
16	TRBV24-1	TRBJ1-2	CATSDFGQSSHQGYTF
10	TRBV25-1	TRBJ2-5	CASSEGAQYF
17	TRBV11-1	TRBJ2-5	CASSLEQYRDYQETQYF
16	TRBV5-1	TRBJ2-3	CASSSRLTSGPYTQYF
13	TRBV6-6	TRBJ1-1	CASKDGQLGKAFF
16	TRBV20-1	TRBJ1-6	CSARDRGSGSNSPLHF
16	TRBV3-1	TRBJ1-1	CASSQDRRGRDTEAFF
15	TRBV7-9	TRBJ2-3	CASSSSGRGADTQYF
18	TRBV10-3	TRBJ1-1	CAISEAGQGYWVNTEAFF
15	TRBV2	TRBJ2-6	CASSSRVAGANVLTF
16	TRBV6-6	TRBJ2-5	CASSYSPGARGETQYF
13	TRBV27	TRBJ1-1	CATSYVGNTEAFF
11	TRBV12-3/TRBV12-4	TRBJ2-1	CASSSPYEQFF